The entry below gives a single T cell receptor (beta chain) sequence along with its context. With 7 bases clipped from V and 5 bases from J, the junction kept 16 bases outside the gene matches. CDR1 and CDR2 from the germline V gene are DFQATT and SNEGSKA (reference sequence). The CDR3 spans 16 residues. TCRdb analysed the 5' RACE reads with MiXCR anew, one entry per CDR3 protein. Altogether about 400,000 distinct CDR3 sequences are present, roughly 6.1% being singletons, with the ten largest covering 15%. This record belongs to a study of T cells after yellow fever vaccination. This TCR was sampled from a man aged 30-40 years who received the YFV17D yellow fever vaccine. Specimen: PBMCs, collected 5 days after the yellow fever booster vaccination. J is TRBJ2-7 and V is TRBV20-1, with 11 bases aligning to TRBD2. The CDR3 here is CSVHGWTSGLSHEQYF. The DNA for the CDR3 is TGCAGTGTCCACGGCTGGACTAGCGGGCTGTCCCACGAGCAGTACTTC.